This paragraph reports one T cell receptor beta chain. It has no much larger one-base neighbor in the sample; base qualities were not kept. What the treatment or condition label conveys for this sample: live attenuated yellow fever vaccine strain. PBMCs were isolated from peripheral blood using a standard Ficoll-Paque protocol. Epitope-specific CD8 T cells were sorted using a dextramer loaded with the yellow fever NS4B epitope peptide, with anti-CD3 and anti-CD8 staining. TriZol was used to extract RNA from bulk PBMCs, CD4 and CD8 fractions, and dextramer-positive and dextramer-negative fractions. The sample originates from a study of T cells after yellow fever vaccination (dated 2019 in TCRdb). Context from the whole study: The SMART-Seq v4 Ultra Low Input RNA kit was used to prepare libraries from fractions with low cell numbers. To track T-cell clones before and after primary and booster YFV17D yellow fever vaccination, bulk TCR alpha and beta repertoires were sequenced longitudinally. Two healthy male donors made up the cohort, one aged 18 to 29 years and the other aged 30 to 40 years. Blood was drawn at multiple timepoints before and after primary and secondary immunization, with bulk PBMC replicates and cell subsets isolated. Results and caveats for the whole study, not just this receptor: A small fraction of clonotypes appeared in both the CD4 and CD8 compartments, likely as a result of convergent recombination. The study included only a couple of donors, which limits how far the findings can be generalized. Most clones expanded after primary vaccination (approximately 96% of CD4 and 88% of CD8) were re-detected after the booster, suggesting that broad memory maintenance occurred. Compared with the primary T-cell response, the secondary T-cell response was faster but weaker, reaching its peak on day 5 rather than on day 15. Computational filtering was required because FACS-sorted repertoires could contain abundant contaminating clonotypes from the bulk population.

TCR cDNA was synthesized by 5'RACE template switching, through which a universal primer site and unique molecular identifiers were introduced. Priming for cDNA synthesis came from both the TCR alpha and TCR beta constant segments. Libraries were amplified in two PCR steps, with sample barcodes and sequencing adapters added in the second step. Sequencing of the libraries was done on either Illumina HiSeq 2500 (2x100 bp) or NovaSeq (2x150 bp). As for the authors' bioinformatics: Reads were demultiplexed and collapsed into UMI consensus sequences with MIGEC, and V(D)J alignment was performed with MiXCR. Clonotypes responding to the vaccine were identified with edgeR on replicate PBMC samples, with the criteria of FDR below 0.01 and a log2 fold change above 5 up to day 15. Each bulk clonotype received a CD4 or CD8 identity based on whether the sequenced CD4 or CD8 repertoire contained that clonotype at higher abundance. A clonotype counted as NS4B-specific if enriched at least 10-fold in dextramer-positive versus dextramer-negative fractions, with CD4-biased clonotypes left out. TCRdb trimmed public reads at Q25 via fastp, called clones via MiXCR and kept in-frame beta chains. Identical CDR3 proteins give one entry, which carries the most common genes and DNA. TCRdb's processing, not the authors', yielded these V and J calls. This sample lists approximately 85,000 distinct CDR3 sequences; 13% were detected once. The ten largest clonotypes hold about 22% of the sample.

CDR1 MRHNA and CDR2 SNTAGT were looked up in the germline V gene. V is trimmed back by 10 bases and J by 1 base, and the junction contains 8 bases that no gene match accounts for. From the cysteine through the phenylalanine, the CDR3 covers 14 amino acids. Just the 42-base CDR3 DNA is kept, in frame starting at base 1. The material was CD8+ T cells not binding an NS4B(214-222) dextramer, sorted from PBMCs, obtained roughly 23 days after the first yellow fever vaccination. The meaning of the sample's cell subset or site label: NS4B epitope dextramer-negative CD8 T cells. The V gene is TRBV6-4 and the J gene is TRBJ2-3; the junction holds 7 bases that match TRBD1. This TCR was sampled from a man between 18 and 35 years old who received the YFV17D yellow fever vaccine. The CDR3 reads CANARGPGTDTQYF. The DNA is TGTGCCAACGCGAGGGGGCCGGGCACAGATACGCAGTATTTT.